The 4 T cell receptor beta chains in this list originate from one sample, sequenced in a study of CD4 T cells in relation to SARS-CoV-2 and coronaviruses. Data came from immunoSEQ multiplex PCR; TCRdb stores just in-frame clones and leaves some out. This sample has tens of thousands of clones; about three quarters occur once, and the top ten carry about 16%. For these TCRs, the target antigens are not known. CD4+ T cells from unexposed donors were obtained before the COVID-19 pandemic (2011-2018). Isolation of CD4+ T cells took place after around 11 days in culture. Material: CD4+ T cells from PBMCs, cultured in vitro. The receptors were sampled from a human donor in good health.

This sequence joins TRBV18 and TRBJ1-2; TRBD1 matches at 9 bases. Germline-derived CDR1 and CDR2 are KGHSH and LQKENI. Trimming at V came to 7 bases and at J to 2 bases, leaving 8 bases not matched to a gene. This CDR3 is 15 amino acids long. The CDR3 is CASLSSGQGNYGYTF. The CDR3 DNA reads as TGTGCCAGCTTAAGCTCGGGACAGGGAAACTATGGCTACACCTTC.

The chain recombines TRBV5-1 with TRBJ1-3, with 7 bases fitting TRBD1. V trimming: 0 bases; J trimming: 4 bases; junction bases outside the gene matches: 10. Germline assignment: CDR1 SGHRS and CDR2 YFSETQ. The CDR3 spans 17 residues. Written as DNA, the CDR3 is TGCGCCAGCAGCTTGGGCGCACAGGGGTCGGTGGGAAACACCATATATTTT. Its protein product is CASSLGAQGSVGNTIYF.

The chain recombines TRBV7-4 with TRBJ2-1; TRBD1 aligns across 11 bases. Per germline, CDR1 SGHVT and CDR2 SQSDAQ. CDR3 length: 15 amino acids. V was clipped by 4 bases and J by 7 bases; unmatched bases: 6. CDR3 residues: CASSCRDRGGNEQFF. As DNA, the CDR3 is TGTGCCAGCAGCTGCAGGGACAGGGGGGGGAATGAGCAGTTCTTC.

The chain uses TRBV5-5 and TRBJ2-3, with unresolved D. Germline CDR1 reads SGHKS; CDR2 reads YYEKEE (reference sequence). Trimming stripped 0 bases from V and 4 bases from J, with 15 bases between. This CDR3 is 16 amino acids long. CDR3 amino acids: CASSLGGLAGADTQYF. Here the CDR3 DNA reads TGTGCCAGCAGCTTGGGTGGGCTGGCTGGGGCAGATACGCAGTATTTT.